This TCR beta chain was identified during a study of early T cells in non-severe SARS-CoV-2 infection. The overall study: Sequencing of unsorted whole blood was done on bulk RNA, leaving chains unpaired. Whole-study findings and limits: CD4 and private specificities were missed by VDJdb matching, which favored anti-spike CD8 responses.

Each single cDNA molecule received a unique molecular identifier. TCRdb redid the calling of the 5' RACE reads with MiXCR, one entry per CDR3 protein. The sample has around 57,000 distinct CDR3 sequences, roughly 12% seen once. Concerning this clonotype: Its specificity is unknown.

The germline CDR1 and CDR2 sequences are SNHLY and FYNNEI. The V end lost 7 bases, the J end lost 0 bases, and 16 bases lay between the germline ends. The CDR3 length is 15 residues. The chain is built from TRBV2 and TRBJ2-7; D may be TRBD1 (6 bases). The sample consisted of whole blood. The TCR sequence derives from an adult who was a healthcare worker with PCR-confirmed SARS-CoV-2 infection or an uninfected control (not recorded which). CDR3 nucleotide sequence: TGTGCCAGCACCAGGGGAGCAGCTCTCTCCTACGAGCAGTACTTC. Its protein product is CASTRGAALSYEQYF.